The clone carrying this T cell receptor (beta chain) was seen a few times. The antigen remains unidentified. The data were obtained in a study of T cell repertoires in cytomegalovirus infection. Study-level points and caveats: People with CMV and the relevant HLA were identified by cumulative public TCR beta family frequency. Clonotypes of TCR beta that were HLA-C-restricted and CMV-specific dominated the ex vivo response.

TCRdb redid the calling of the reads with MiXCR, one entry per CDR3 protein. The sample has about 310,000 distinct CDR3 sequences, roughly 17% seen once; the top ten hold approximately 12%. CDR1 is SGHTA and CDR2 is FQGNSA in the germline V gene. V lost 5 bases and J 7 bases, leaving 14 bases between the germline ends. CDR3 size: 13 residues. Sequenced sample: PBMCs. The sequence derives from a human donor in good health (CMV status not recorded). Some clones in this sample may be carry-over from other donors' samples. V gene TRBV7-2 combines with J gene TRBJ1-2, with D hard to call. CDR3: CASSPSKAIGYTF. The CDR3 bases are TGTGCCAGCAGCCCGAGCAAGGCTATTGGCTACACCTTC.